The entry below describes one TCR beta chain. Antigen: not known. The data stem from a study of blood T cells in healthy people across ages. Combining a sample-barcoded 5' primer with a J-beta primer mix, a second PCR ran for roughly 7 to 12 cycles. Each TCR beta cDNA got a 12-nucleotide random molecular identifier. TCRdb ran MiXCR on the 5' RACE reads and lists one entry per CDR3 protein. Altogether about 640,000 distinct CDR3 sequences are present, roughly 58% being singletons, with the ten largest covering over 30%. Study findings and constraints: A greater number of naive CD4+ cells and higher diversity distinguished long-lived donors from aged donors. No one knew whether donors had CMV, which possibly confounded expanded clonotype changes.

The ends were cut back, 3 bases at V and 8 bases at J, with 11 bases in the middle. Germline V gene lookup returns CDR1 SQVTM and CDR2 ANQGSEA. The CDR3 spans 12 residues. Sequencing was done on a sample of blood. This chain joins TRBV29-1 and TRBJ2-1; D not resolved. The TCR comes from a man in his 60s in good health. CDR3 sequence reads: CSVEASSYEQFF. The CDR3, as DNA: TGCAGCGTTGAGGCTAGTTCATATGAGCAGTTCTTC.